A single sample is the source of the 11 T cell receptor beta chains below, sequenced in a study of OX40 agonist ivuxolimab in advanced cancers. Clones were sequenced by immunoSEQ multiplex PCR, and TCRdb holds only the in-frame ones, with some missing. The table includes tens of thousands of clones, 75% to 95% detected once. Sequences were derived from CD4+ or CD8+ T cells sorted from blood, sampled in a trial of the OX40 agonist ivuxolimab. The receptors were gathered from an adult with an advanced solid tumor such as melanoma, head and neck, liver or kidney cancer.

This clone occurred once. DNA of the CDR3: TGTGCCAGTAGTAGGGGGACTAGCGGGAGTTCCAGGGATGAGCAGTTCTTC. Its protein product is CASSRGTSGSSRDEQFF. This rearrangement joins TRBV19 to TRBJ2-1, with 14 bases matching TRBD2. The ends lost 4 bases at V and 8 bases at J; junction bases unmatched: 10. CDR3 length: 17 amino acids. Germline values: CDR1 LNHDA, CDR2 SQIVND (reference sequence).

This chain links TRBV4-1 with TRBJ2-7, with unresolved D. Germline CDR1 MGHRA, CDR2 YSYEKL. CDR3 length: 15 amino acids. The germline V and J ends were trimmed by 0 bases and 3 bases, with 12 bases remaining between them. CDR3 sequence (DNA): TGCGCCAGCAGCCAAGATCTTGCTAGAAACTACGAGCAGTACTTC. This translates into CASSQDLARNYEQYF.

The chain has TRBV7-9 and TRBJ2-5; D ambiguous. Trimming removed 4 bases from V and 3 bases from J, with 12 bases in between. This CDR3 region has 14 residues. Per germline, CDR1 SEHNR and CDR2 FQNEAQ (reference sequence). CDR3 nucleotides: TGTGCCAGCAGCTCCTATGGTGGAAAAGAGACCCAGTACTTC. The encoded protein is CASSSYGGKETQYF.

The V gene is TRBV2, the J gene TRBJ2-2; TRBD1 is a possible D gene (6 bases). Germline CDR1 is SNHLY and CDR2 is FYNNEI. Trimming shortened V by 5 bases and J by 3 bases, and 13 bases separated the two germline ends. There are 15 residues in the CDR3. For the CDR3, the DNA is TGTGCCAGCAGTTTACGGGACATAGACACCGGGGAGCTGTTTTTT. Translating gives CASSLRDIDTGELFF.

The J gene is TRBJ2-3, the V gene TRBV5-4; D possibly corresponds to TRBD2 (6 bases). The V gene lost 3 bases and the J gene lost 0 bases, with 8 bases spanning the gap. This CDR3 contains 14 residues. The V gene's germline CDR1 is SGHNT and CDR2 YYREEE (reference sequence). CDR3 amino acids: CASSSGTSTDTQYF. CDR3 bases: TGTGCCAGCAGCTCCGGGACTAGCACAGATACGCAGTATTTT.

This chain links TRBV7-3 with TRBJ2-3; D is ambiguous. Germline CDR1 reads SGHTA; CDR2 reads FQGTGA. V shed 0 bases and J shed 2 bases, with 6 bases lying between them. CDR3 length: 14 amino acids. CDR3 amino acids: CASSLTRATDTQYF. CDR3 DNA: TGTGCCAGCAGCTTAACTAGGGCCACAGATACGCAGTATTTT.

The genes are TRBV6-5 and TRBJ2-7; perhaps TRBD2 as D (5 bases). The V gene's germline CDR1 is MNHEY and CDR2 SVGAGI. The V gene lost 5 bases and the J gene lost 4 bases, with 9 bases spanning the gap. The CDR3 contains 12 residues. CDR3 sequence: CASSTGRYEQYF. In DNA form, the CDR3 reads TGTGCCAGCAGTACGGGAAGGTACGAGCAGTACTTC.

V usage is TRBV29-1 and J usage is TRBJ2-5; D call uncertain. The length of the CDR3 is 11 residues. V lost 6 bases, J lost 4 bases, and 9 bases lay in between. Germline CDR1 is SQVTM and CDR2 is ANQGSEA. CDR3: CSVANGETQYF. The CDR3 DNA sequence: TGCAGCGTCGCAAATGGAGAGACCCAGTACTTC.

This clone was detected a few times. The V and J genes are TRBV5-1 and TRBJ1-1; weak D call: TRBD1 (5 bases). The CDR3 length is 13 residues. V was pared by 2 bases and J by 1 base, with 6 bases between. Germline V gives CDR1 SGHRS, CDR2 YFSETQ. The CDR3 DNA reads as TGCGCCAGCAGCTTTACAGGGAACACTGAAGCTTTCTTT. It codes for CASSFTGNTEAFF.

V usage is TRBV18 and J usage is TRBJ1-1, with D hard to call. The germline gives CDR1 KGHSH, CDR2 LQKENI. This CDR3 spans 13 amino acids. Trimming left V 2 bases short and J 3 bases short, with 7 bases between. Here the CDR3 reads CASSPSVDTEAFF. Here the CDR3 DNA reads TGTGCCAGCTCACCATCCGTAGACACTGAAGCTTTCTTT. The whole variable domain, remainder taken from reference TRBV18 and TRBJ1-1, is NAGVMQNPRHLVRRRGQEARLRCSPMKGHSHVYWYRQLPEEGLKFMVYLQKENIIDESGMPKERFSAEFPKEGPSILRIQQVVRGDSAAYFCASSPSVDTEAFFGQGTRLTVV.

This chain joins TRBV5-1 and TRBJ1-4; D perhaps matches TRBD1 (6 bases). Trimming removed 1 base from V and 8 bases from J, with 15 bases in between. The germline V gene encodes CDR1 SGHRS and CDR2 YFSETQ. There are 15 residues in the CDR3. Written as DNA, the CDR3 is TGCGCCAGCAGCTTGAAGGTGGGACACGGCGAAAAACTGTTTTTT. It yields the protein CASSLKVGHGEKLFF.